In its sample, the clone carrying this TCR beta chain was seen many times. This entry belongs to a study of T cells in Graves' hyperthyroidism and ophthalmopathy. The CDR3 covers 15 residues. Trimming left V 5 bases short and J 1 base short, with 14 bases between. Disease duration under 2 months; hyperthyroidism patients were aged 18 to 65. Amplified TCR beta CDR3 regions derived from RNA transcripts. RT-PCR in the first round (using the HTBI primer set) targeted the TCR CDR3. TCRdb analysed the multiplex PCR reads with MiXCR anew, one entry per CDR3 protein. This sample yields under 250,000 distinct CDR3 sequences, of which approximately 17% are seen a single time; roughly 50% belongs to the top ten.

The gene calls are TRBV12-3 or TRBV12-4 and TRBJ1-1; a possible D gene is TRBD1 (5 bases). The origin of this receptor is a man aged 50 to 60 with Graves' hyperthyroidism. Sequencing was performed on blood. This chain's CDR3 is CASSNFWTPNTEAFF. In DNA form, the CDR3 reads TGTGCCAGCAGTAATTTTTGGACACCGAACACTGAAGCTTTCTTT.